These 28 T cell receptor beta chains were sequenced from one sample in a study of T cells in Graves' hyperthyroidism and ophthalmopathy. RNA transcripts gave rise to amplified TCR beta CDR3 regions. A set of HTBI primers served as the primers for a first-round RT-PCR of the TCR CDR3. A single record per CDR3 protein comes from TCRdb applying MiXCR to the multiplex PCR reads. The sample lists about 620,000 distinct CDR3 sequences, around 15% seen once, with approximately 3.8% in the top ten. Sequenced: blood. These TCRs come from a woman in her thirties with Graves' hyperthyroidism.

CDR3 DNA sequence: TGTGCCAGCAGTACGAGGACAGGGTCTGGCGGGGAGCTGTTTTTT. The encoded protein is CASSTRTGSGGELFF. The chain couples TRBV28 to TRBJ2-2; 8 bases match TRBD1. The CDR3 has 15 residues. J gave up 7 bases and V 5 bases, and 9 bases lay outside the gene matches. The germline CDR1 and CDR2 sequences are MDHEN and SYDVKM.

This clonotype was found many times. This chain connects TRBV29-1 to TRBJ1-1, with D unclear. Trimming shortened V by 1 base and J by 1 base, and 10 bases separated the two germline ends. Germline CDR1 SQVTM, CDR2 ANQGSEA. The CDR3 runs to 14 residues. This chain's CDR3 is CSVEVLKANTEAFF. The CDR3 nucleotides are TGCAGCGTTGAAGTACTTAAGGCGAACACTGAAGCTTTCTTT.

The chain couples TRBV7-6 to TRBJ2-7; 9 bases align to TRBD1. Germline CDR1 reads SGHVS; CDR2 reads FNYEAQ. The junction had 6 bases not matched to a gene; V was cut back by 2 bases and J by 4 bases. The CDR3 consists of 15 residues. The DNA for the CDR3 is TGTGCCAGCAGCTTAACAGGGGGCTGGGGATACGAGCAGTACTTC. Amino acids: CASSLTGGWGYEQYF. The whole variable domain, remainder taken from reference TRBV7-6 and TRBJ2-7, is GAGVSQSPRYKVTKRGQDVALRCDPISGHVSLYWYRQALGQGPEFLTYFNYEAQQDKSGLPNDRFSAERPEGSISTLTIQRTEQRDSAMYRCASSLTGGWGYEQYFGPGTRLTVT.

The chain recombines TRBV7-6 with TRBJ2-2; tentatively, D is TRBD1 (6 bases). Looked up from germline, CDR1 is SGHVS and CDR2 is FNYEAQ. This CDR3 spans 17 amino acids. Deletions cut 3 bases from V and 4 bases from J, with 18 bases between. CDR3 sequence (DNA): TGTGCCAGCAGCTTGCCGCCACAGGGCTTGATCACCGGGGAGCTGTTTTTT. Translation: CASSLPPQGLITGELFF.

This clonotype was seen repeatedly, ten times or more. This chain uses TRBV20-1 with TRBJ1-4; 7 bases align to TRBD1. Germline CDR1 and CDR2: DFQATT and SNEGSKA (reference sequence). J gave up 5 bases and V 4 bases, and 1 base lay outside the gene matches. This CDR3 region has 12 residues. This CDR3 is CSANRGNEKLFF. In nucleotides, the CDR3 is TGCAGTGCTAACAGGGGAAATGAAAAACTGTTTTTT.

This clonotype was recorded at least ten times. The chain has TRBV5-1 and TRBJ2-3; a weak D match, TRBD2 (6 bases). From germline, CDR1 is SGHRS and CDR2 YFSETQ. The CDR3 is 13 residues long. Trimming removed 3 bases from V and 2 bases from J, with 7 bases in between. CDR3 sequence (DNA): TGCGCCAGCAGCTGGAGGGCCACAGATACGCAGTATTTT. Amino acids: CASSWRATDTQYF.

The rearrangement joins TRBV28 to TRBJ1-5; D gene ambiguous. The germline V and J ends were trimmed by 5 bases and 3 bases, with 5 bases remaining between them. The germline gives CDR1 MDHEN, CDR2 SYDVKM. This CDR3 is 12 amino acids long. The CDR3 sequence: CASSHINQPQHF. CDR3 coding DNA: TGTGCCAGCAGTCACATCAATCAGCCCCAGCATTTT. Full variable domain (rest looked up from reference TRBV28 and TRBJ1-5): DVKVTQSSRYLVKRTGEKVFLECVQDMDHENMFWYRQDPGLGLRLIYFSYDVKMKEKGDIPEGYSVSREKKERFSLILESASTNQTSMYLCASSHINQPQHFGDGTRLSIL.

This clonotype was detected many times. The chain combines TRBV11-2 with TRBJ1-1, with D tentatively TRBD1 (6 bases). CDR1 is SGHAT, CDR2 FQNNGV, per germline. This CDR3 contains 15 residues. The V gene lost 5 bases and the J gene lost 4 bases, with 17 bases spanning the gap. CDR3 loop: CASSPEQGLSTEAFF. The DNA for the CDR3 is TGTGCCAGCAGCCCCGAACAGGGATTAAGCACTGAAGCTTTCTTT.

This clonotype was detected many times. V gene TRBV20-1 combines with J gene TRBJ2-7; TRBD2 matches 12 bases. The V segment lost 5 bases and the J segment 5 bases; nucleotides outside the gene matches: 10. The CDR3 is 15 amino acids. Germline V gene lookup returns CDR1 DFQATT and CDR2 SNEGSKA (reference sequence). In nucleotides, the CDR3 is TGCAGTGCTTCGCCCCCTAGCGGGAGGGCCGACGAGCAGTACTTC. This codes for CSASPPSGRADEQYF.

The gene calls are TRBV19 and TRBJ1-5; 11 nucleotides agree with TRBD1. CDR3 length: 17 residues. Germline V gives CDR1 LNHDA, CDR2 SQIVND (reference sequence). The trim removed 3 bases at V and 0 bases at J, leaving 4 bases unmatched. The CDR3 region is CASSMGQGVYSNQPQHF. The CDR3 nucleotides are TGTGCCAGTAGTATGGGACAGGGGGTTTATAGCAATCAGCCCCAGCATTTT.

This clonotype was observed at least ten times. The chain combines TRBV7-3 with TRBJ2-7; D tentatively fits TRBD1 or TRBD2 (5 bases each). Trimming stripped 1 base from V and 7 bases from J, with 11 bases between. CDR1 and CDR2 (germline): SGHTA, FQGTGA. The CDR3 runs to 13 residues. CDR3 coding DNA: TGTGCCAGCAGCTTAAAGTATGGGGGAGAGCAGTACTTC. As protein: CASSLKYGGEQYF. Using reference TRBV7-3 and TRBJ2-7 for the parts outside the CDR3, the full variable domain is GAGVSQTPSNKVTEKGKYVELRCDPISGHTALYWYRQSLGQGPEFLIYFQGTGAADDSGLPNDRFFAVRPEGSVSTLKIQRTERGDSAVYLCASSLKYGGEQYFGPGTRLTVT.

The sample holds many counts of this clonotype. J is TRBJ2-3 and V is TRBV2; the D is unclear. The length of the CDR3 is 10 residues. With 3 bases removed from V and 8 bases from J, the gap between germline ends came to 3 bases. The germline CDR1 and CDR2 sequences are SNHLY and FYNNEI. The CDR3 sequence is CASSDGTQYF. In nucleotides, the CDR3 is TGTGCCAGCAGTGATGGTACGCAGTATTTT. The full variable domain, its missing parts supplied by reference TRBV2 and TRBJ2-3, is EPEVTQTPSHQVTQMGQEVILRCVPISNHLYFYWYRQILGQKVEFLVSFYNNEISEKSEIFDDQFSVERPDGSNFTLKIRSTKLEDSAMYFCASSDGTQYFGPGTRLTVL.

This clonotype was counted only a few times. The chain links TRBV24-1 to TRBJ2-1, with TRBD2 matching over 7 bases. The V and J ends lost 4 bases and 6 bases, in that order; junction bases with no gene match: 8. Germline CDR1 KGHDR, CDR2 SFDVKD. The CDR3 length is 15 residues. The CDR3 bases are TGTGCCACCAGTGAAGCGGGGATTCTGATCAATGAGCAGTTCTTC. Residues: CATSEAGILINEQFF.

This clonotype showed up just a few times. The V call is TRBV4-1, the J call TRBJ2-7; D not resolved. Trimming left V 0 bases short and J 4 bases short, with 7 bases between. The CDR3 has 13 amino acids. Germline V gene lookup returns CDR1 MGHRA and CDR2 YSYEKL. The CDR3, as DNA: TGCGCCAGCAGCCAAGAATTCGAATACGAGCAGTACTTC. Its protein is CASSQEFEYEQYF.

This clonotype was detected many times. CDR3 bases: TGTGCCAGCAGTCCGACTCCTACCTACAATGAGCAGTTCTTC. Translating it yields CASSPTPTYNEQFF. V is TRBV28 and J is TRBJ2-1; D unresolved. The CDR3 runs 14 residues. The germline V and J ends were trimmed by 5 bases and 2 bases, with 10 bases remaining between them. Germline V gene data show CDR1 as MDHEN and CDR2 as SYDVKM. The entire variable domain, with the rest obtained from reference TRBV28 and TRBJ2-1, is as follows: DVKVTQSSRYLVKRTGEKVFLECVQDMDHENMFWYRQDPGLGLRLIYFSYDVKMKEKGDIPEGYSVSREKKERFSLILESASTNQTSMYLCASSPTPTYNEQFFGPGTRLTVL.

This clonotype was recorded many times. The chain uses TRBV6-1 and TRBJ1-3; D is undetermined. V was shortened by 5 bases and J by 3 bases, with 8 bases between the two germline ends. Germline CDR1 is MNHNS and CDR2 is SASEGT. This CDR3 comprises 13 residues. Written as DNA, the CDR3 is TGTGCCAGCAGTTCGTTGCTTGGAAACACCATATATTTT. It encodes CASSSLLGNTIYF.

The table lists this clonotype with many counts. This chain joins TRBV11-2 and TRBJ2-1; tentative D call: TRBD2 (5 bases). The CDR3 is 15 amino acids. CDR1 is SGHAT and CDR2 is FQNNGV in the germline V gene. V was trimmed by 3 bases and J by 4 bases, leaving 13 bases between them. In DNA, the CDR3 is TGTGCCAGCAGCTTCGGGGTTCTACCTTACAATGAGCAGTTCTTC. This sequence encodes CASSFGVLPYNEQFF.

The table lists this clonotype with a few counts. The genes are TRBV20-1 and TRBJ2-7; 9 nucleotides align to TRBD1. The CDR3 is 14 amino acids. V trimming: 5 bases; J trimming: 4 bases; junction bases outside the gene matches: 9. Looked up from germline, CDR1 is DFQATT and CDR2 is SNEGSKA (reference sequence). Here the CDR3 DNA reads TGCAGTGCTCCACCGGGACAGGGAGGGTACGAGCAGTACTTC. The encoded protein is CSAPPGQGGYEQYF.

In its sample, this clonotype was seen a few times. The rearrangement uses TRBV27 and TRBJ1-3; D not resolved. The CDR3 spans 15 residues. CDR1 is MNHEY, CDR2 SMNVEV, per germline (reference sequence). Trimming removed 0 bases at V and 0 bases at J, with 6 bases between. The CDR3 spells CASSLSRASGNTIYF. In DNA form, the CDR3 reads TGTGCCAGCAGTTTATCGAGGGCCTCTGGAAACACCATATATTTT.

This clonotype was recorded at least ten times. The gene calls are TRBV4-1 and TRBJ1-5; no clear D gene. Trimming stripped 0 bases from V and 3 bases from J, with 9 bases between. Germline CDR1 is MGHRA and CDR2 is YSYEKL. This CDR3 is built from 15 residues. CDR3 nucleotide sequence: TGCGCCAGCAGCCAAGATGGGCGGTCCAATCAGCCCCAGCATTTT. Protein sequence: CASSQDGRSNQPQHF.

This clonotype has just a few counts. V gene TRBV6-4 combines with J gene TRBJ1-1; no clear D. The V end lost 3 bases, the J end lost 0 bases, and 20 bases lay between the germline ends. Germline V lookup: CDR1 MRHNA, CDR2 SNTAGT. The CDR3 length is 18 residues. The CDR3 loop is CASSDFTLDTDVNTEAFF. DNA for the CDR3: TGTGCCAGCAGTGATTTTACCCTCGACACGGATGTGAACACTGAAGCTTTCTTT.

A few counts support this clonotype. This chain uses TRBV20-1 with TRBJ1-1; a possible D gene is TRBD1 (6 bases). The CDR3 is 16 amino acids. Between the trimmed V and J ends, which lost 5 bases and 10 bases, there was a span of 29 bases. Germline CDR1 is DFQATT and CDR2 is SNEGSKA (reference sequence). CDR3: CSAPPQGNGLRRGAFF. The CDR3 DNA follows: TGCAGTGCTCCTCCCCAGGGGAACGGCCTGAGACGGGGAGCTTTCTTT.

A remark on this clonotype: A read error may produce the germline difference seen at one junction end. This rearrangement joins TRBV19 to TRBJ2-1; no clear D. Germline loops: CDR1 LNHDA, CDR2 SQIVND (reference sequence). The CDR3 sequence is 12 residues long. The DNA of the CDR3 is TGTGCCAGCAGTAATCGGCCTACAGAGCAGTTCTTC. Its translation is CASSNRPTEQFF. The full variable domain, in which reference TRBV19 and TRBJ2-1 provide the parts outside the CDR3, is DGGITQSPKYLFRKEGQNVTLSCEQNLNHDAMYWYRQDPGQGLRLIYYSQIVNDFQKGDIAEGYSVSREKKESFPLTVTSAQKNPTAFYLCASSNRPTEQFFGPGTRLTVL.

This clonotype was detected many times. This sequence joins TRBV2 and TRBJ2-3; no definite D call. Trimming took 7 bases from V and 0 from J, leaving 5 bases between them. Germline V gene data show CDR1 as SNHLY and CDR2 as FYNNEI. This CDR3 contains 12 residues. This CDR3 is CASTDSTDTQYF. For the CDR3, the DNA is TGTGCCAGCACTGACAGCACAGATACGCAGTATTTT.

This clonotype was recorded at least ten times. The chain combines TRBV12-5 with TRBJ1-1; TRBD1 matches 8 bases. Germline V gives CDR1 LGHNT, CDR2 FRNRAP. Losses at the gene ends were 0 bases for V and 6 bases for J; bases not matched to a gene: 9. This CDR3 comprises 16 residues. The CDR3 DNA is TGTGCTAGTGGTTTGGTACTTACAGGGGGAACGGCTGAAGCTTTCTTT. Translation: CASGLVLTGGTAEAFF.

The V and J genes are TRBV20-1 and TRBJ2-1, with a possible D match to TRBD2 (6 bases). The V gene lost 6 bases and the J gene lost 3 bases, with 15 bases spanning the gap. The CDR3 has 14 residues. Germline-derived CDR1 and CDR2 are DFQATT and SNEGSKA (reference sequence). CDR3 protein: CSALVLADYNEQFF. CDR3 bases: TGCAGTGCCCTAGTACTAGCAGACTACAATGAGCAGTTCTTC.

V is TRBV19 and J is TRBJ2-2; 10 nucleotides align to TRBD2. J lost 0 bases, V lost 4 bases, and 11 bases had no gene match. Germline V gene sequence: CDR1 LNHDA, CDR2 SQIVND (reference sequence). This CDR3 has 19 residues. As DNA, the CDR3 is TGTGCCAGTAGTAGAAGGACTAGCGGCGGATACTCGAACACCGGGGAGCTGTTTTTT. Translation gives CASSRRTSGGYSNTGELFF.

This clonotype was observed at least ten times. The chain couples TRBV11-3 to TRBJ2-1; 8 bases are shared with TRBD2. The CDR3 contains 15 residues. J was trimmed by 5 bases and V by 3 bases; bases with no gene match: 6. Per the germline V gene, CDR1 is SGHNT and CDR2 is YENEEA. The CDR3, as DNA: TGTGCCAGCAGCTTTCGGTCGCGGGAGGACAATGAGCAGTTCTTC. It specifies CASSFRSREDNEQFF.